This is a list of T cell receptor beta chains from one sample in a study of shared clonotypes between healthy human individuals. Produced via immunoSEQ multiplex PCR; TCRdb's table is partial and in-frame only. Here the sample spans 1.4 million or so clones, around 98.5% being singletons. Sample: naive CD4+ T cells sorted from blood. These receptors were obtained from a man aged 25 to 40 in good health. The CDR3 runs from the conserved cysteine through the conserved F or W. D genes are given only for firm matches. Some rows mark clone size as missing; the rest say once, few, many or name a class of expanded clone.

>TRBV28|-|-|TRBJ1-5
TGTGCCAGCAGTTTAAACAGACATAGCAATCAGCCCCAGCATTTT
CASSLNRHSNQPQHF
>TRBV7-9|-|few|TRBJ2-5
TGTGCCAGCAGCCGTGAAATTCAAGAGACCCAGTACTTC
CASSREIQETQYF
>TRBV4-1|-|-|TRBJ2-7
TGCGCCAGCAGCCAAACCAGCTCCTACGAGCAGTACTTC
CASSQTSSYEQYF
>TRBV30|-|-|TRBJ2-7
TGTGCCTGGAAATTTGGAGGGCCTTACGAGCAGTACTTC
CAWKFGGPYEQYF
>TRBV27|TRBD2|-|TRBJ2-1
TGTGCCAGCAGTTTTGGGACTAGTAATGAGCAGTTCTTC
CASSFGTSNEQFF
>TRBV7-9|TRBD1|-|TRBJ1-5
TGTGCCAGCTCACAGGGGTTTGGCAATCAGCCCCAGCATTTT
CASSQGFGNQPQHF
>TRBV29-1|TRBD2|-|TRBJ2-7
TGCAGCGCCCAGGCGGGGGGTAGAGACGAGCAGTACTTC
CSAQAGGRDEQYF
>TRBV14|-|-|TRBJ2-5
TGTGCCAGCAGCCAAGTTTTAGAGACCCAGTACTTC
CASSQVLETQYF
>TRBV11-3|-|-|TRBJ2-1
TGTGCCAGCAGCCCCGGGACTCGCAATGAGCAGTTCTTC
CASSPGTRNEQFF
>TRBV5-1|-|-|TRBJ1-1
TGCGCCAGCAGCTTACAACAGGGAGTGAACACTGAAGCTTTCTTT
CASSLQQGVNTEAFF
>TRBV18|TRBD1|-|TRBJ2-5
TGTGCCAGCTCACCTATTTTAGGATTTCAGGGGGAACAAGAGACCCAGTACTTC
CASSPILGFQGEQETQYF
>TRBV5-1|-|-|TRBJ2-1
TGCGCCAGCAGCTTGGCAGGTTCCTACAATGAGCAGTTCTTC
CASSLAGSYNEQFF
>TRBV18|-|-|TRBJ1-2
TGTGCCAGCTCTCCAAGTGCTTACCTGGGTGGCTACACCTTC
CASSPSAYLGGYTF
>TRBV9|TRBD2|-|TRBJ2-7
TGTGCCAGCAGCGTAGAAGTGAGCGGGAGGGAGTACTTC
CASSVEVSGREYF
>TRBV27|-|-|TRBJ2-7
TGTGCCAGCGTAACGGGAGTTGATTTGGCCTACGAGCAGTACTTC
CASVTGVDLAYEQYF
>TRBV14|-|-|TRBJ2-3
TGTGCCAGCAGCCGGGCTAGCACAGATACGCAGTATTTT
CASSRASTDTQYF
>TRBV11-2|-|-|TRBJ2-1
TGTGCCAGCAGCGCAGCCGGGGGATCCTACAATGAGCAGTTCTTC
CASSAAGGSYNEQFF
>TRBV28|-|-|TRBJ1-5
TGTGCCAGCAGTAGTCTAGGGATACGGCAGCCCCAGCATTTT
CASSSLGIRQPQHF
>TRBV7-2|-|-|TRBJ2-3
TGTGCCAGCAGCTTAGCGCCTGTCCTAGCCGGCACAGATACGCAGTATTTT
CASSLAPVLAGTDTQYF
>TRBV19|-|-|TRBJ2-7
TGTGCCAGTAGCACGACAGGCTCCTACGAGCAGTACTTC
CASSTTGSYEQYF
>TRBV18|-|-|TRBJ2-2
TGTGCCAGCTTGAACTTAGGGATCGGGGAGCTGTTTTTT
CASLNLGIGELFF
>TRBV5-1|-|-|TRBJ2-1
TGCGCCAGCTGCTTGTTGTCGGATGAGCAGTTCTTC
CASCLLSDEQFF
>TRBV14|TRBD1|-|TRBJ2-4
TGTGCCAGCAGCCAAACACAGGGGGCAGGAAACATTCAGTACTTC
CASSQTQGAGNIQYF
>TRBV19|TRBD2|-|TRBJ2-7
TGTGCCAGTAGTATTGGACTAGCGGGAGTTGACGAGCAGTACTTC
CASSIGLAGVDEQYF
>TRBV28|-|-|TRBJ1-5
TGTGCCAGCAGTTTACTAATACCCAGGGATCAGCCCCAGCATTTT
CASSLLIPRDQPQHF
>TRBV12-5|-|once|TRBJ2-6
TGTGCTAGTGGTTTGTCGGTGACGAGGTCTGGGGCCAACGTCCTGACTTTC
CASGLSVTRSGANVLTF
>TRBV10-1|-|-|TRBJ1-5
TGCGCCAGCCCACGTCAGCCCCAGCATTTT
CASPRQPQHF
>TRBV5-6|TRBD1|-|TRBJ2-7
TGTGCCAGCAGCTTGATAGTCGACAGGGACTACGAGCAGTACTTC
CASSLIVDRDYEQYF
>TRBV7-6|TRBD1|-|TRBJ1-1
TGTGCCAGCAGCTTCCTCCGACCGGACAGGGTCCTTAACACTGAAGCTTTCTTT
CASSFLRPDRVLNTEAFF
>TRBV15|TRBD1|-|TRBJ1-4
TGTGCCACTCGGGACAGGGGGCATGGGGAAGGTGAAAAACTGTTTTTT
CATRDRGHGEGEKLFF
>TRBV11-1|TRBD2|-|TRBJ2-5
TGTGCCAGCAGCGCCAGGACTAGCGGGAGAGAGACCCAGTACTTC
CASSARTSGRETQYF
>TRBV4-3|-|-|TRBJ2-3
TGCGCCAGCAGCCGGGAACTTCTGGATACGCAGTATTTT
CASSRELLDTQYF
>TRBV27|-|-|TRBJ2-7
TGTGCCAGCAGTTTATTGGACCACGAGCAGTACTTC
CASSLLDHEQYF
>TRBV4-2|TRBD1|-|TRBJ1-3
TGTGCCAGCAGCAGTCACAGGGGGCTCGCTGGAAACACCATATATTTT
CASSSHRGLAGNTIYF
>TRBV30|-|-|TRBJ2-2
TGTGCCTGGAGTCTGACTAGGCGTACCGGGGAGCTGTTTTTT
CAWSLTRRTGELFF
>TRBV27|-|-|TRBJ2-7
TGTGCCAGCAGTTTAATTATGGCCTACGAGCAGTACTTC
CASSLIMAYEQYF
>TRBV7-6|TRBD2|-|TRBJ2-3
TGTGCCAGCAGCTTATTTCCGGGAGGGGCGGCAGATACGCAGTATTTT
CASSLFPGGAADTQYF
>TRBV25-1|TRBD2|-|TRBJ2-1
TGTGCCAGCAGCGACGGACTAGCGGGACAAAACAATGAGCAGTTCTTC
CASSDGLAGQNNEQFF